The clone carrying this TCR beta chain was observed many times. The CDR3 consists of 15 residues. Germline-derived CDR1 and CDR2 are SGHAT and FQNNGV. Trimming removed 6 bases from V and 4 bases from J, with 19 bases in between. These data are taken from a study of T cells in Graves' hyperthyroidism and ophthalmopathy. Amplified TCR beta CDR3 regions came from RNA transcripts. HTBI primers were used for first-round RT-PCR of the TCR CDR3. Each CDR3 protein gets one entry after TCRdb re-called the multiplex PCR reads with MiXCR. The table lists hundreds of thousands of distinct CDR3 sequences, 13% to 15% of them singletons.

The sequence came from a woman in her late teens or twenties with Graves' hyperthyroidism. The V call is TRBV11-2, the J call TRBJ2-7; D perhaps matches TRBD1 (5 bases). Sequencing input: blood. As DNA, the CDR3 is TGTGCCAGCAGGCGGCCCGGGCAGGGTGGGTACGAGCAGTACTTC. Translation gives CASRRPGQGGYEQYF.